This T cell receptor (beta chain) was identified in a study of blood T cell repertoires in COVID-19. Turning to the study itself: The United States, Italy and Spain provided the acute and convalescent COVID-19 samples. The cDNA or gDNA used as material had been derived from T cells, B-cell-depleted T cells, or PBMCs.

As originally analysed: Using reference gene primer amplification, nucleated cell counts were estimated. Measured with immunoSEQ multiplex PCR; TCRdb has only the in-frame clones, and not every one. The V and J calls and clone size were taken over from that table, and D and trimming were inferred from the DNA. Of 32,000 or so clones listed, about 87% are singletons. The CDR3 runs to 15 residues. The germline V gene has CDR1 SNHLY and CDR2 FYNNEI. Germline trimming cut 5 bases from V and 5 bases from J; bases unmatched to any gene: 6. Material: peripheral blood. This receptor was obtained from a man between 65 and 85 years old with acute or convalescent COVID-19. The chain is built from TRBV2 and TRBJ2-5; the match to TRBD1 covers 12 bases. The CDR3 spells CASSTGTGGRETQYF. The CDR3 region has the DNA TGTGCCAGCAGTACCGGGACAGGGGGCCGGGAGACCCAGTACTTC.